This TCR beta chain was identified during a study of blood T cell repertoires in COVID-19. At the level of the study: The cDNA or gDNA used as material had been derived from T cells, B-cell-depleted T cells, or PBMCs.

The V gene's germline CDR1 is KGHSH and CDR2 LQKENI. This CDR3 contains 17 residues. Trimming took 3 bases from V and 2 from J; bases not matched to a gene: 9. Measured with immunoSEQ multiplex PCR; TCRdb has only the in-frame clones, and not every one. The table includes fewer than 85,000 clones, roughly four fifths detected once. This chain links TRBV18 with TRBJ2-2, with TRBD2 identical over 7 bases. The sample was peripheral blood. The receptor was derived from a human donor in a cohort sampled during active COVID-19. CDR3: CASSPLIRAGNTGELFF. The CDR3, as DNA: TGTGCCAGCTCACCTCTGATACGAGCGGGAAACACCGGGGAGCTGTTTTTT.